Below are 9 T cell receptor beta chains sequenced from a single sample in a study of blood T cell repertoires in COVID-19. Assay: immunoSEQ multiplex PCR; the TCRdb copy retains only in-frame clones and omits some. Here the sample spans 220,000 or so clones, almost 90% being singletons. Sequencing used PBMCs or T cells enriched from blood (not recorded which). Receptors were obtained from a man aged 25-45 years who had been exposed to COVID-19.

The chain links TRBV7-9 to TRBJ2-7; perhaps TRBD2 as D (5 bases). Germline V gives CDR1 SEHNR, CDR2 FQNEAQ (reference sequence). This CDR3 is built from 15 residues. Trimming took 1 base from V and 6 from J, leaving 16 bases between them. CDR3 sequence reads: CASSLGVGEGSEQYF. CDR3 DNA sequence: TGTGCCAGCAGCTTAGGGGTTGGCGAGGGCTCCGAGCAGTACTTC.

V and J are TRBV18 and TRBJ2-1; TRBD2 agrees at 16 bases. The CDR3 runs to 19 residues. Looked up from germline, CDR1 is KGHSH and CDR2 is LQKENI. J was trimmed by 2 bases and V by 3 bases; bases with no gene match: 7. CDR3 amino acids: CASSPIQGTSGGAYNEQFF. The CDR3 region has the DNA TGTGCCAGCTCACCGATCCAGGGGACTAGCGGGGGGGCCTACAATGAGCAGTTCTTC.

The chain couples TRBV29-1 to TRBJ1-3; 8 nucleotides align to TRBD1. CDR1 and CDR2 from the germline V gene are SQVTM and ANQGSEA. The CDR3 is made up of 15 amino acids. After removal of 6 bases from V and 7 bases from J, the junction contained 14 bases not matched to a gene. Here the CDR3 reads CSVVPRAGGINTIYF. For the CDR3, the DNA is TGCAGCGTCGTCCCGCGGGCAGGGGGCATTAACACCATATATTTT.

The J gene is TRBJ2-1, the V gene TRBV29-1; a possible D gene is TRBD2 (5 bases). Germline V gene data show CDR1 as SQVTM and CDR2 as ANQGSEA. This CDR3 is 12 amino acids long. The V end lost 4 bases, the J end lost 3 bases, and 7 bases lay between the germline ends. The CDR3 loop reads CSVGTYYNEQFF. The CDR3 DNA is TGCAGCGTTGGGACTTACTACAATGAGCAGTTCTTC.

The chain's CDR3 is CASSPAVGKQYF. CDR3 nucleotide sequence: TGTGCCAGCAGCCCAGCGGTGGGGAAGCAGTACTTC. The chain employs TRBV7-3 and TRBJ2-7; TRBD2 is a possible D gene (5 bases). Germline V gene data show CDR1 as SGHTA and CDR2 as FQGTGA. The CDR3 covers 12 residues. V lost 5 bases, J lost 8 bases, and 13 bases lay in between.

This rearrangement joins TRBV19 to TRBJ2-4; D not resolved. The germline V gene encodes CDR1 LNHDA and CDR2 SQIVND (reference sequence). V was pared by 5 bases and J by 9 bases, with 14 bases between. The CDR3 has 13 amino acids. CDR3 amino acids: CASSPGPRGIQYF. The DNA for the CDR3 is TGTGCCAGTAGTCCGGGTCCGCGAGGCATTCAGTACTTC.

This sequence joins TRBV15 and TRBJ2-1, with D possibly being TRBD1 (5 bases). Between the trimmed V and J ends, which lost 6 bases and 4 bases, there was a span of 10 bases. The germline gives CDR1 LNHNV, CDR2 YYDKDF (reference sequence). The CDR3 covers 13 residues. CDR3 loop: CATSKTVYNEQFF. The CDR3 nucleotides are TGTGCCACCAGTAAGACAGTATACAATGAGCAGTTCTTC.

This clone appeared once. The gene calls are TRBV7-9 and TRBJ1-2; D is perhaps TRBD1 (5 bases). V lost 4 bases to trimming and J lost 7 bases, with 19 bases between them. The germline CDR1 and CDR2 sequences are SEHNR and FQNEAQ (reference sequence). This CDR3 is built from 15 residues. Here the CDR3 DNA reads TGTGCCAGCAGCTCATCCTATAGGGGTGATGGTGGCTACACCTTC. Amino acids: CASSSSYRGDGGYTF.

The chain carries TRBV27 and TRBJ2-1; D possibly matches TRBD1 or TRBD2 (5 bases each). From germline, CDR1 is MNHEY and CDR2 SMNVEV (reference sequence). The CDR3 has 14 amino acids. Trimming pared 10 bases from V and 1 base from J, leaving 14 bases between. DNA for the CDR3: TGTGCCACCAGGGACGAGGGTTCCTACAATGAGCAGTTCTTC. Translation gives CATRDEGSYNEQFF.